The 28 T cell receptor beta chains listed next were all sequenced from one sample in a study of tumor-infiltrating lymphocytes in primary liver carcinoma (dated by TCRdb to the late 2010s). TRIzol reagent was used to extract blood RNA from unsorted whole blood, while the DNeasy Blood & Tissue kit provided the germline DNA. TCRdb lists the instrument as Illumina HiSeq 2500. Starting from around 520 ng total RNA, TCRbeta-specific cDNA was produced by reverse transcription with a constant-region primer and ProtoScript II reverse transcriptase. The TCRbeta libraries were prepared through three rounds of nested multiplex PCR following a slightly modified ARM-PCR procedure. The first two PCR rounds used multiplex TRBV1-TRBV30 forward primers with a Cbeta reverse primer, each for about 9 cycles. The public reads were quality trimmed at Q25 with fastp and then assembled into clones with MiXCR by TCRdb, keeping productive beta chains. Entries that share a CDR3 protein sequence are merged under the most common genes and DNA. The sample includes around 330,000 distinct CDR3 sequences, with 60% to 80% observed a single time. Approximately 9% of the sample goes to the ten largest clones.

The sequenced sample consisted of peripheral blood. The receptors were gathered from a man in his forties with primary liver carcinoma and hepatitis B virus infection.

This clonotype was counted many times. The rearrangement links TRBV29-1 to TRBJ1-2, with a possible D match to TRBD1 (5 bases). CDR1 is SQVTM, CDR2 ANQGSEA, per germline. The CDR3 length is 13 residues. Trimming removed 5 bases from V and 4 bases from J, with 14 bases in between. The CDR3 DNA is TGCAGCGTTTGGGCAGGGCAGGGCTATGGCTACACCTTC. As protein: CSVWAGQGYGYTF. The complete variable domain, with remaining parts taken from reference TRBV29-1 and TRBJ1-2, reads SAVISQKPSRDICQRGTSLTIQCQVDSQVTMMFWYRQQPGQSLTLIATANQGSEATYESGFVIDKFPISRPNLTFSTLTVSNMSPEDSSIYLCSVWAGQGYGYTFGSGTRLTVV.

On this clonotype: A much larger clone is a single base away; this may be a read error. The chain uses TRBV6-2 or TRBV6-3 and TRBJ1-2, with a possible D match to TRBD1 (5 bases). CDR3 length equals 14 residues. The germline gives CDR1 MNHEY, CDR2 SVGEGT. The CDR3 sequence is CAISYSRDNYGYTF. The CDR3 region has the DNA TGTGCCATCAGTTACTCGAGGGACAACTATGGCTACACCTTC.

This clonotype was detected once. A single base separates this from a much larger clone, so it may be a read error. The V call is TRBV10-2, the J call TRBJ2-5, with a weak D call TRBD1 (5 bases). Per germline, CDR1 WSHSY and CDR2 SAAADI. This CDR3 has 14 amino acids. The CDR3 DNA reads TGCGCCAGCAGTGGGACATTATCGCAAGGGACCCAGTACTTC. It specifies CASSGTLSQGTQYF.

About this clonotype itself: The junction differs from germline at one of its ends, possibly a read error. This chain links TRBV11-2 with TRBJ2-3, with TRBD2 identical over 9 bases. CDR3 length: 16 residues. Germline V CDR1 and CDR2: SGHAT, FQNNGV. This CDR3 is CASSFLSGTSTDTRYF. CDR3 nucleotide sequence: TGTGCCAGCAGCTTTTTGTCCGGGACTAGCACAGATACGCGGTATTTT.

Of note for this clonotype: Lacking the conserved final phenylalanine or tryptophan, this CDR3 likely reflects a read error. The limits of the CDR3 on the DNA are not certain, so only TCRdb's listed CDR3 is given. The gene calls are TRBV29-1 and TRBJ2-1. The CDR3 totals 15 residues, both ends included. Germline V gene lookup returns CDR1 SQVTM and CDR2 ANQGSEA. The CDR3 reads CILLFGGRSYNEQIL.

This clonotype was found a few times. The CDR3 here is CASTLDSPQETQYF. CDR3 sequence (DNA): TGCGCCAGCACCCTAGACAGTCCCCAAGAGACCCAGTACTTC. The rearrangement links TRBV5-1 to TRBJ2-5, with D possibly TRBD1 on 5 matching bases. V lost 6 bases and J 1 base, leaving 13 bases between the germline ends. CDR1 and CDR2 from the germline V gene are SGHRS and YFSETQ. The CDR3 is made up of 14 amino acids.

Many counts were recorded for this clonotype. The CDR3 spells CASTLQGGYEQYF. Written as DNA, the CDR3 is TGTGCCAGCACCCTACAGGGGGGGTACGAGCAGTACTTC. The chain employs TRBV6-5 and TRBJ2-7; tentative D call: TRBD1 (8 bases). This CDR3 region has 13 residues. Germline V gene data show CDR1 as MNHEY and CDR2 as SVGAGI. V gave up 7 bases and J gave up 4 bases, with 14 bases separating them.

Here the CDR3 DNA reads TGTGCCAGCAGGATTGGGGGTGGGGATTCACCCCTCCACTTT. Protein sequence: CASRIGGGDSPLHF. The V gene is TRBV5-4, the J gene TRBJ1-6; maybe TRBD1 (5 bases). Trimming shortened V by 5 bases and J by 8 bases, and 14 bases separated the two germline ends. The CDR3 loop spans 14 amino acids. In germline, CDR1 is SGHNT, CDR2 YYREEE (reference sequence).

Concerning this clonotype: A much larger clone differs from this one at a single base, so this may be a read error. For the CDR3, the DNA is TGCGCCAGCAGCCAAGAAGGAGGGTCCGCGTGGGCGGCCAATGAGCAGTTCTTC. It encodes CASSQEGGSAWAANEQFF. The chain is built from TRBV4-1 and TRBJ2-1; D possibly corresponds to TRBD2 (6 bases). V lost 0 bases, J lost 6 bases, and 21 bases lay in between. CDR3 length equals 18 residues. CDR1 and CDR2 from the germline V gene are MGHRA and YSYEKL.

Comments on this clonotype: Relative to the germline gene, one junction end is altered; a read error may explain this. This chain joins TRBV5-1 and TRBJ2-7, with 8 positions matching TRBD1. The CDR3 consists of 13 residues. Per the germline V gene, CDR1 is SGHRS and CDR2 is YFSETQ. This CDR3 reads CTSSLDREHEQYF. The CDR3 DNA follows: TGCACCAGCAGCTTGGACAGGGAACACGAGCAGTACTTC.

Points on this clonotype: Since a much larger clone is just one base distant, this may be a read error. CDR3 sequence: CASRLLAGNEQYF. Here the CDR3 DNA reads TGTGCCAGCAGATTACTAGCGGGCAACGAGCAGTACTTC. The rearrangement uses TRBV6-6 and TRBJ2-7, with 9 positions matching TRBD2. Losses at the gene ends were 6 bases for V and 5 bases for J; bases not matched to a gene: 5. Germline CDR1 is MNHNY and CDR2 is SVGAGI (reference sequence). The CDR3 is 13 residues long.

V usage is TRBV28 and J usage is TRBJ2-5; D is uncertain. The germline V gene has CDR1 MDHEN and CDR2 SYDVKM. Trimming shortened V by 9 bases and J by 3 bases, and 14 bases separated the two germline ends. The CDR3 has 13 amino acids. In DNA, the CDR3 is TGTGCCAGTGTCGACTGGCGAGAAGAGACCCAGTACTTC. Protein sequence: CASVDWREETQYF.

Points on this clonotype: Relative to the germline gene, one junction end is altered; a read error may explain this. This rearrangement joins TRBV4-1 to TRBJ1-5; the D gene is possibly TRBD1 (5 bases). The CDR3 contains 15 residues. Germline lookup yields CDR1 MGHRA and CDR2 YSYEKL. CDR3 residues: CASSPIEGCNQHQHF. For the CDR3, the DNA is TGCGCCAGCAGTCCCATAGAGGGGTGCAATCAGCACCAGCATTTT.

There are a few counts of this clonotype. The chain recombines TRBV6-6 with TRBJ1-2; TRBD1 is a possible D gene (5 bases). Deletions cut 7 bases from V and 4 bases from J, with 16 bases between. Germline CDR1 and CDR2: MNHNY and SVGAGI (reference sequence). This CDR3 is built from 14 residues. The DNA for the CDR3 is TGTGCCAGCACCGAGGCCGGGACGATCTATGGCTACACCTTC. Protein: CASTEAGTIYGYTF.

V is TRBV7-6 and J is TRBJ2-7; D is possibly TRBD1 or TRBD2 (6 bases each). V lost 0 bases, J lost 7 bases, and 16 bases lay in between. CDR3 size: 15 residues. Germline-derived CDR1 and CDR2 are SGHVS and FNYEAQ. The CDR3 protein is CASSLAEGGLREQYF. For the CDR3, the DNA is TGTGCCAGCAGCTTAGCGGAAGGGGGGTTGAGGGAGCAGTACTTC.

Notes on this clonotype: With a much larger clone just one base away, this may be a read error. The chain uses TRBV11-2 and TRBJ2-5, with D possibly TRBD2 on 6 matching bases. Germline CDR1 and CDR2: SGHAT and FQNNGV. The CDR3 has 17 amino acids. CDR3 loop: CTSSSNSGPAGQETQYF. Here the CDR3 DNA reads TGTACCAGCAGCTCTAATTCGGGACCAGCGGGTCAAGAGACCCAGTACTTC.

Concerning this clonotype itself: At one end the junction does not follow the germline gene, possibly because of a read error. The CDR3, as DNA: TGTGTCAGCAGTTTCGGTACAGCCTACAGTGAGCAGTTCTTC. It is translated as CVSSFGTAYSEQFF. This chain links TRBV12-3 or TRBV12-4 with TRBJ2-1; no definite D call. This CDR3 is built from 14 residues.

The rearrangement links TRBV5-5 to TRBJ2-7; D possibly uses TRBD1 or TRBD2 (5 bases each). Trimming left V 3 bases short and J 0 bases short, with 13 bases between. The V gene's germline CDR1 is SGHKS and CDR2 YYEKEE (reference sequence). CDR3 length: 15 residues. The DNA of the CDR3 is TGTGCCAGCAGCTCCCTATGGGGGTTCTCCTACGAGCAGTACTTC. Amino acids: CASSSLWGFSYEQYF.

Only one count was recorded for this clonotype. Just one base apart from a much larger clone, this may be a read error. As DNA, the CDR3 is TGTGCCAGCAGTGAGCGGGACCATGGCTACACCTTC. Translated: CASSERDHGYTF. The rearrangement joins TRBV25-1 to TRBJ1-2; D might be TRBD1 (5 bases). CDR3 length: 12 amino acids. Germline CDR1 and CDR2: MGHDK and SYGVNS. Trimming stripped 3 bases from V and 6 bases from J, with 8 bases between.

Concerning this clonotype: A clone one base away is much larger, so this may be a read error. The V call is TRBV6-2 or TRBV6-3, the J call TRBJ2-3; D is possibly TRBD1 (5 bases). Trimming removed 10 bases at V and 7 bases at J, with 15 bases between. The CDR3 contains 12 residues. Germline-derived CDR1 and CDR2 are MNHEY and SVGEGT. CDR3 nucleotide sequence: TGTGCCATCATTAACAGGTGGCATACGCAGTATTTT. It encodes CAIINRWHTQYF.

About this clonotype itself: Germline is not matched at one junction end, which may reflect a read error. The V and J genes are TRBV12-3 or TRBV12-4 and TRBJ1-6, with D unresolved. This CDR3 comprises 15 residues. In DNA, the CDR3 is TGTGGCAGCACCCAGCGGGGATTCGAAAATTCACCCCTCCACTTT. The encoded protein is CGSTQRGFENSPLHF.

This clonotype was counted between two and nine times. The V and J genes are TRBV5-5 and TRBJ1-3; D gene unclear. In germline, CDR1 is SGHKS, CDR2 YYEKEE (reference sequence). There are 16 residues in the CDR3. Trimming shortened V by 0 bases and J by 0 bases, and 10 bases separated the two germline ends. The CDR3 DNA reads TGTGCCAGCAGCTTGGGCAGCCACATCTCTGGAAACACCATATATTTT. Protein product: CASSLGSHISGNTIYF. The full variable domain, rest sourced from reference TRBV5-5 and TRBJ1-3, is DAGVTQSPTHLIKTRGQQVTLRCSPISGHKSVSWYQQVLGQGPQFIFQYYEKEERGRGNFPDRFSARQFPNYSSELNVNALLLGDSALYLCASSLGSHISGNTIYFGEGSWLTVV.

With regard to this clonotype: A junction end diverges from the germline sequence, so it may reflect a read error. The CDR3 sequence: CASRLQGTWVSPLRF. In DNA, the CDR3 is TGTGCCAGCAGACTACAGGGTACTTGGGTCTCACCCCTCCGCTTT. The chain joins TRBV12-3 or TRBV12-4 to TRBJ1-6; D possibly corresponds to TRBD1 (6 bases). There are 15 residues in the CDR3.

To note about this clonotype: Possible read error: a much larger clone is one base away. This chain links TRBV6-1 with TRBJ2-7; 10 bases fit TRBD2. This CDR3 contains 16 residues. Germline loops: CDR1 MNHNS, CDR2 SASEGT. CDR3 DNA: TGTACCAGCAGTCGACATTCTAGCGGGAGCTCCTACGAGCAGTACTTC. Its protein product is CTSSRHSSGSSYEQYF.

On this clonotype: One junction end disagrees with the germline gene, perhaps due to a read error. The chain combines TRBV5-4 with TRBJ2-7; D is undetermined. The germline CDR1 and CDR2 sequences are SGHNT and YYREEE (reference sequence). The CDR3 sequence is 14 residues long. Here the CDR3 DNA reads TGTGCCACCAGTTCCCTACTCGGCTCCTATGAGCAGTACTTC. Encoded protein: CATSSLLGSYEQYF.

This clonotype has more than one count but fewer than ten. The genes are TRBV5-6 and TRBJ1-1; TRBD1 aligns across 7 bases. Germline V gene sequence: CDR1 SGHDT, CDR2 YYEEEE. The CDR3 extends over 15 amino acids. After removal of 4 bases from V and 2 bases from J, the junction contained 8 bases not matched to a gene. CDR3 in amino acids: CASSKGQLRNTEAFF. The CDR3 bases are TGTGCCAGCAGCAAGGGACAGCTAAGAAACACTGAAGCTTTCTTT.

As regards this clonotype: A much larger clone lies one base from this, so it may be a read error. The chain joins TRBV29-1 to TRBJ1-1, with TRBD1 identical over 8 bases. Germline loops: CDR1 SQVTM, CDR2 ANQGSEA. The CDR3 loop spans 17 amino acids. The CDR3 spells CSVEDGQGGFMNTEALF. CDR3 in DNA: TGCAGCGTTGAAGATGGACAGGGAGGCTTCATGAACACTGAAGCTTTATTT.

This sequence joins TRBV6-5 and TRBJ1-5; a possible D gene is TRBD1 (6 bases). CDR1 and CDR2 (germline): MNHEY, SVGAGI. V lost 6 bases to trimming and J lost 6 bases, with 18 bases between them. The CDR3 covers 15 residues. The CDR3 DNA sequence: TGTGCCAGCAGGCACAGGGAGTTTCCCAGTCAGCCCCAGCATTTT. Translating it yields CASRHREFPSQPQHF.